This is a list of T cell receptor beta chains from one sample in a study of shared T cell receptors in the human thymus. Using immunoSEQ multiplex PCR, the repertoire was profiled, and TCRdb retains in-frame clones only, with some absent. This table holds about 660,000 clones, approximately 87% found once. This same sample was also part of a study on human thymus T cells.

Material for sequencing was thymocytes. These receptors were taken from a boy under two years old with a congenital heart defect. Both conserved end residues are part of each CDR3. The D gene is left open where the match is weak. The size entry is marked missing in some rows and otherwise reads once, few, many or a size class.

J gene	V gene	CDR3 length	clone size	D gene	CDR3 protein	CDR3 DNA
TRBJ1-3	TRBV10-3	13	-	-	CAITGSEGDTIYF	TGTGCCATCACAGGGTCCGAGGGGGACACCATATATTTT
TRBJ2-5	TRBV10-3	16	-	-	CAISESGADFQETQYF	TGTGCCATCAGTGAGTCAGGGGCGGATTTTCAAGAGACCCAGTACTTC
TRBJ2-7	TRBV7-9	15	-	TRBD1	CASSLGGDRVDEQYF	TGTGCCAGCAGCTTAGGGGGGGACAGGGTCGACGAGCAGTACTTC
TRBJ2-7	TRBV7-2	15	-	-	CASSLKPSAFNEQYF	TGTGCCAGCAGCTTAAAGCCTAGCGCGTTTAACGAGCAGTACTTC
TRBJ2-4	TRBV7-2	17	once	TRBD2	CASSLGEGGRAKNIQYF	TGTGCCAGCAGCTTGGGGGAGGGTGGTCGGGCCAAAAACATTCAGTACTTC
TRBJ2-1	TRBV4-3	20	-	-	CASSQEVPKAGQSSYNEQFF	TGCGCCAGCAGCCAAGAGGTTCCGAAGGCGGGCCAGAGCTCCTACAATGAGCAGTTCTTC
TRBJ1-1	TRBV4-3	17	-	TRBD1	CASSPTAGTGPFTEAFF	TGCGCCAGCAGCCCTACAGCCGGGACAGGCCCTTTCACTGAAGCTTTCTTT
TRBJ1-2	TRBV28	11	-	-	CASSRRDGYTF	TGTGCCAGCAGTAGGAGGGATGGCTACACCTTC
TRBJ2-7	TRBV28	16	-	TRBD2	CASSPWPGLDNYEQYF	TGTGCCAGCAGCCCCTGGCCGGGACTAGACAACTACGAGCAGTACTTC
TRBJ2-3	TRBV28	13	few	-	CASSPLWRDTQYF	TGTGCCAGCAGTCCCCTCTGGAGGGATACGCAGTATTTT
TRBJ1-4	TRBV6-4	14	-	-	CANPWKPGEGFASF	TGTGCCAACCCCTGGAAGCCGGGGGAAGGTTTCGCTTCATTT
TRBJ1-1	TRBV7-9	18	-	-	CASSLEGSFWVADTEAFF	TGTGCCAGCAGCTTAGAGGGGTCATTCTGGGTGGCTGACACTGAAGCTTTCTTT
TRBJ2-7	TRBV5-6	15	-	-	CASSPFTPSSYEQYF	TGTGCCAGCAGCCCCTTCACCCCGAGCTCCTACGAGCAGTACTTC
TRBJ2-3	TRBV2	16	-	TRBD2	CASSPTSGGAEDTQYF	TGTGCCAGCAGTCCGACTAGCGGGGGGGCTGAAGATACGCAGTATTTT
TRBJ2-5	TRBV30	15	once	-	CACTPELEDQETQYF	TGTGCCTGTACGCCTGAATTGGAGGACCAAGAGACCCAGTACTTC
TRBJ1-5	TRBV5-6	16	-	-	CASSLKGSGSNQPQHF	TGTGCCAGCAGCTTGAAGGGATCGGGGAGCAATCAGCCCCAGCATTTT
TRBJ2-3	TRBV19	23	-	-	CASSIDLLGNPLAREPPTDTQYF	TGTGCCAGTAGTATAGATTTGTTGGGGAACCCGCTAGCGAGGGAACCCCCCACAGATACGCAGTATTTT
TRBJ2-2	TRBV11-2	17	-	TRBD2	CASSQRTSGGANGELFF	TGTGCCAGCAGCCAGCGGACTAGCGGGGGGGCCAACGGGGAGCTGTTTTTT
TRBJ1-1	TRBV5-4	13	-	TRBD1	CASTRTGNTEAFF	TGTGCCAGCACCCGGACAGGGAACACTGAAGCTTTCTTT
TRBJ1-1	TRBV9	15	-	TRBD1	CASSVYRGENTEAFF	TGTGCCAGCAGCGTATACAGGGGCGAAAACACTGAAGCTTTCTTT
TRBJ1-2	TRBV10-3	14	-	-	CAISEAGRNYGYTF	TGTGCCATCAGTGAGGCAGGGAGGAACTATGGCTACACCTTC
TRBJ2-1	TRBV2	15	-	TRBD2	CASLTSGELPHEQFF	TGTGCCAGCCTGACTAGCGGGGAACTCCCCCATGAGCAGTTCTTC
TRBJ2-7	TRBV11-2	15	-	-	CASSLGVGRDYEQYF	TGTGCCAGCAGCTTAGGGGTCGGCAGGGACTACGAGCAGTACTTC
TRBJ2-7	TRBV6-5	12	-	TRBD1	CASSDGQGPLPF	TGTGCCAGCAGCGACGGACAGGGGCCCTTACCTTTC
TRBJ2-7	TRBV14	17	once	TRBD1	CASSQDHRDRAYYEQYF	TGTGCCAGCAGCCAAGATCACCGGGACAGGGCATACTACGAGCAGTACTTC
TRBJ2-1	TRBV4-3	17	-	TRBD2	CASSHLPIAGVYNEQFF	TGCGCCAGCAGCCACCTCCCTATAGCGGGAGTATACAATGAGCAGTTCTTC
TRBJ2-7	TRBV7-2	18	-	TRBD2	CASSFNGRKLAATYEQYF	TGTGCCAGCAGCTTTAATGGACGGAAACTAGCGGCGACCTACGAGCAGTACTTC
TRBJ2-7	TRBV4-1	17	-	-	CASSQALVARVGYEQYF	TGCGCCAGCAGCCAAGCCCTCGTGGCGAGGGTAGGCTACGAGCAGTACTTC
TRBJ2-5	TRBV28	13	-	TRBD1	CASYGQGQETQYF	TGTGCCAGTTATGGACAGGGCCAAGAGACCCAGTACTTC
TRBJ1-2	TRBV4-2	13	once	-	CASSQTGSYGYTF	TGTGCCAGCAGCCAAACAGGCTCGTATGGCTACACCTTC
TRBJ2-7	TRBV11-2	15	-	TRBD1	CASSPGQNVSYEQYF	TGTGCCAGCAGCCCGGGACAGAATGTCTCCTACGAGCAGTACTTC
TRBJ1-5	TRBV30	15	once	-	CAWSVGGNSNQPQHF	TGTGCCTGGAGTGTTGGGGGGAATAGCAATCAGCCCCAGCATTTT
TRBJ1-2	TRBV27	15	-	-	CASSLSKWTFYGYTF	TGTGCCAGCAGTTTATCGAAGTGGACATTCTATGGCTACACCTTC
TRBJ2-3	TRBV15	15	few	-	CATSRDYTGTDTQYF	TGTGCCACCAGCAGAGATTATACAGGGACAGATACGCAGTATTTT
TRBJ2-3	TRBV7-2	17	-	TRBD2	CASSPTSGSARTDTQYF	TGTGCCAGCAGCCCGACTAGCGGGAGCGCCCGAACAGATACGCAGTATTTT
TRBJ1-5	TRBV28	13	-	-	CASTRARYQPQHF	TGTGCCAGCACGCGGGCGCGGTATCAGCCCCAGCATTTT
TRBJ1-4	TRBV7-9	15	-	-	CASSFFGTGDEKLFF	TGTGCCAGCAGCTTCTTCGGGACTGGGGATGAAAAACTGTTTTTT
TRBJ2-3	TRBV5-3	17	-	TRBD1	CARSYHKWDRGTDTQYF	TGTGCCAGAAGCTACCACAAGTGGGACAGGGGGACAGATACGCAGTATTTT
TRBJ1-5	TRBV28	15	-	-	CASTPTTGYGQPQHF	TGTGCCAGCACCCCAACAACAGGGTACGGCCAGCCCCAGCATTTT
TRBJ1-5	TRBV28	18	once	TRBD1	CASSLSCRGHSGNQPQHF	TGTGCCAGCAGTTTATCATGTAGGGGGCACAGTGGCAATCAGCCCCAGCATTTT
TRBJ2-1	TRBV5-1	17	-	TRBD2	CASSPALAGGSNNEQFF	TGCGCCAGCAGCCCGGCTCTAGCGGGAGGGTCAAACAATGAGCAGTTCTTC
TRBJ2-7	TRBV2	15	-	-	CASRGQSDNSYEQYF	TGTGCCAGCAGAGGACAGTCAGACAATTCCTACGAGCAGTACTTC
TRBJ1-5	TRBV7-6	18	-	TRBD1	CASSLEKGTGVENQPQHF	TGTGCCAGCAGCTTAGAAAAGGGGACAGGGGTCGAGAATCAGCCCCAGCATTTT
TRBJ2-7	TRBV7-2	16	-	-	CASSFRAEGVADEQYF	TGTGCCAGCAGCTTCCGAGCTGAAGGGGTTGCTGACGAGCAGTACTTC
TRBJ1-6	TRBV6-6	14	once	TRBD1	CASRFRQGGSPLHF	TGTGCCAGCAGATTTAGGCAGGGGGGTTCACCCCTCCACTTT
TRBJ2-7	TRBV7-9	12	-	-	CASSRSPYEQYF	TGTGCCAGCAGCCGTAGTCCCTACGAGCAGTACTTC
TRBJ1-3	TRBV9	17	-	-	CASSVEPETPGGNTIYF	TGTGCCAGCAGCGTAGAGCCCGAAACACCGGGGGGAAACACCATATATTTT
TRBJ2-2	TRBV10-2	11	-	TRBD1	CARQGAGELFF	TGCGCCAGACAGGGGGCCGGGGAGCTGTTTTTT
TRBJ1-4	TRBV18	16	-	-	CASSPLARVENEKLFF	TGTGCCAGCTCACCACTTGCCAGGGTTGAGAATGAAAAACTGTTTTTT
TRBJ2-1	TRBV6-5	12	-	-	CASRQNYNEQFF	TGTGCCAGCAGGCAGAACTACAATGAGCAGTTCTTC
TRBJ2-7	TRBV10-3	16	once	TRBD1	CAIREQVRDRVSEQYF	TGTGCCATCAGAGAACAAGTCCGGGACAGGGTAAGCGAGCAGTACTTC
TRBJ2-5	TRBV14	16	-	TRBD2	CASSQVGTGGPETQYF	TGTGCCAGCAGCCAAGTTGGTACGGGAGGGCCGGAGACCCAGTACTTC
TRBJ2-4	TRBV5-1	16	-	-	CASSLEAGKAKNIQYF	TGCGCCAGCAGCTTGGAGGCAGGGAAAGCCAAAAACATTCAGTACTTC
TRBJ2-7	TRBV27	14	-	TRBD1	CASSPWDSAGEQYF	TGTGCCAGCAGTCCCTGGGACAGTGCCGGGGAGCAGTACTTC
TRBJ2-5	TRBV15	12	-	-	CATSSGGETQYF	TGTGCCACCAGCTCTGGGGGCGAGACCCAGTACTTC
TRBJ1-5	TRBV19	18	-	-	CASSIPGHKGGADQPQHF	TGTGCCAGTAGTATCCCCGGACACAAAGGCGGGGCGGATCAGCCCCAGCATTTT
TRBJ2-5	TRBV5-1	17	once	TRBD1	CASSSNRDRGDLKTQYF	TGCGCCAGCAGCTCAAACAGGGACAGGGGGGATCTAAAGACCCAGTACTTC
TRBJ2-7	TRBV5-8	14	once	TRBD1	CASRPGQGRIGQYF	TGTGCCAGCAGACCCGGACAGGGGAGGATCGGGCAGTACTTC
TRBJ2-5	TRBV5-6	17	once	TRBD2	CASSLRTRGVREGTQYF	TGTGCCAGCAGCCTACGGACTAGAGGGGTGAGGGAAGGGACCCAGTACTTC
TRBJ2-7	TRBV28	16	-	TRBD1	CASSRKTGEPSHEQYF	TGTGCCAGCAGCAGAAAGACAGGGGAACCCTCCCACGAGCAGTACTTC